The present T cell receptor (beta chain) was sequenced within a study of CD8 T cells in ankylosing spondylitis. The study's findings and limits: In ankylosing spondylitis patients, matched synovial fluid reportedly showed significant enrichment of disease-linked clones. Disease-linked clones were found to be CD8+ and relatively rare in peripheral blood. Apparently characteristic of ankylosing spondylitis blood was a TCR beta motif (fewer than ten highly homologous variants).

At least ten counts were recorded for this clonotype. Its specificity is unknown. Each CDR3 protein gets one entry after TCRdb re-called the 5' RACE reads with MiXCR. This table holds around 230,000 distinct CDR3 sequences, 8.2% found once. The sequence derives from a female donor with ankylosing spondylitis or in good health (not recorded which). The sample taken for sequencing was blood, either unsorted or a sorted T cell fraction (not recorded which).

The CDR3: CAISEEGGAFF. CDR3 coding DNA: TGTGCCATCAGTGAAGAAGGAGGAGCTTTCTTT. The rearrangement joins TRBV10-3 to TRBJ1-1; D gene uncertain. V was clipped by 3 bases and J by 10 bases, with 9 bases between them. The CDR3 has 11 residues. Per germline, CDR1 ENHRY and CDR2 SYGVKD.